The 25 T cell receptor beta chains reported below all come from one sample, sequenced in a study of T-cell reconstitution after alpha-beta-depleted transplantation in children. A library of TCRbeta sequences, prepared with unique molecular identifiers, was generated. TCRdb processed the PCR reads anew with MiXCR; each CDR3 protein has one entry. The sample holds a few hundred thousand distinct CDR3 sequences, approximately 9.9% seen once. The material was PBMCs from the stem cell graft donor, obtained from the stem cell graft. All receptors come from a human donor who donated a stem cell graft to a child with SCID.

In its sample, this clonotype was seen many times. V gene TRBV2 combines with J gene TRBJ2-3; the D is unclear. With 6 bases removed from V and 11 bases from J, the gap between germline ends came to 12 bases. Germline CDR1 SNHLY, CDR2 FYNNEI. This CDR3 is 11 amino acids long. The CDR3, as DNA: TGTGCCAGCAGCTTGGGCGGCGGGCAGTATTTT. It specifies CASSLGGGQYF.

This clonotype has ten or more counts. The chain links TRBV28 to TRBJ1-4, with 10 nucleotides matching TRBD1. CDR1 is MDHEN and CDR2 is SYDVKM in the germline V gene. After removal of 6 bases from V and 7 bases from J, the junction contained 5 bases not matched to a gene. The CDR3 contains 14 residues. The CDR3 sequence: CASRDRGGAEKLFF. CDR3 bases: TGTGCCAGCAGGGACAGGGGGGGAGCTGAAAAACTGTTTTTT.

At least ten counts were recorded for this clonotype. The chain links TRBV4-3 to TRBJ2-5; 10 nucleotides align to TRBD2. V shed 0 bases and J 4 bases; nucleotides not matched to a gene: 17. This CDR3 has 20 residues. Germline lookup yields CDR1 LGHNA and CDR2 YSLEER. Here the CDR3 DNA reads TGCGCCAGCAGCCAAGAGGCCGGGACTAGCGAGTTTAATGAACGAGAGACCCAGTACTTC. It translates to CASSQEAGTSEFNERETQYF.

This clonotype has more than one count but fewer than ten. The chain combines TRBV3-1 with TRBJ2-1; D call uncertain. Per the germline V gene, CDR1 is LGHDT and CDR2 is YNNKEL (reference sequence). The germline V and J ends were trimmed by 1 base and 10 bases, with 5 bases remaining between them. This CDR3 has 11 amino acids. CDR3 in DNA: TGTGCCAGCAGCCAAGGGCAGGAGCAGTTCTTC. It encodes CASSQGQEQFF.

This clonotype came up many times. This sequence joins TRBV5-1 and TRBJ1-2; possibly TRBD1 for D (5 bases). There are 15 residues in the CDR3. Deletions cut 7 bases from V and 5 bases from J, with 21 bases between. Germline V gene lookup returns CDR1 SGHRS and CDR2 YFSETQ. DNA for the CDR3: TGCGCCAGCTCCGCCCGGGGCAGGGCTGGGTATGGCTACACCTTC. It is translated as CASSARGRAGYGYTF.

In this sample, this clonotype turned up a few times. The V gene is TRBV5-1, the J gene TRBJ2-1, with 8 bases matching TRBD2. This CDR3 contains 16 residues. The V gene end was trimmed by 0 bases and the J gene end by 8 bases; junction bases not matched to a gene: 10. CDR1 and CDR2 from the germline V gene are SGHRS and YFSETQ. The CDR3 nucleotides are TGCGCCAGCAGCTTGGCCTCGGGGGGGGGCCTTCATGAGCAGTTCTTC. The encoded protein is CASSLASGGGLHEQFF. Filled out from reference TRBV5-1 and TRBJ2-1, the complete variable domain reads KAGVTQTPRYLIKTRGQQVTLSCSPISGHRSVSWYQQTPGQGLQFLFEYFSETQRNKGNFPGRFSGRQFSNSRSEMNVSTLELGDSALYLCASSLASGGGLHEQFFGPGTRLTVL.

This clonotype was seen a handful of times. CDR3 residues: CASSLSSTEAFF. For the CDR3, the DNA is TGTGCCAGCAGCCTCTCGTCGACTGAAGCTTTCTTT. V gene TRBV6-2 or TRBV6-3 combines with J gene TRBJ1-1; D is unresolved. V was pared by 6 bases and J by 5 bases, with 10 bases between. Germline V gene sequence: CDR1 MNHEY, CDR2 SVGEGT. The CDR3 spans 12 residues.

This clonotype has a count of ten or more. The J gene is TRBJ2-7, the V gene TRBV20-1; D may be TRBD2 (5 bases). Germline-derived CDR1 and CDR2 are DFQATT and SNEGSKA (reference sequence). There are 17 residues in the CDR3. V lost 2 bases and J lost 3, with 23 bases in between. DNA of the CDR3: TGCAGTGCTAGAACACTTGGGAGTGGCACTTTTAACTACGAGCAGTACTTC. Protein: CSARTLGSGTFNYEQYF.

This clonotype was recorded at least ten times. CDR3 sequence reads: CSARTVYGQPQHF. CDR3 nucleotides: TGCAGTGCTCGGACAGTTTATGGTCAGCCCCAGCATTTT. The gene calls are TRBV20-1 and TRBJ1-5; maybe TRBD1 (6 bases). The ends were cut back, 5 bases at V and 6 bases at J, with 14 bases in the middle. CDR1 is DFQATT and CDR2 is SNEGSKA in the germline V gene (reference sequence). The CDR3 has 13 residues.

The sample holds many counts of this clonotype. This CDR3 reads CASSVGDGDFSYGYTF. CDR3 coding DNA: TGTGCCAGCAGCGTAGGGGATGGTGATTTCTCCTATGGCTACACCTTC. The chain has TRBV9 and TRBJ1-2; no definite D call. CDR1 is SGDLS, CDR2 YYNGEE, per germline. Between the trimmed V and J ends, which lost 0 bases and 4 bases, there was a span of 16 bases. The CDR3 is made up of 16 amino acids.

This clonotype showed up many times. This sequence joins TRBV7-2 and TRBJ2-2; 9 bases match TRBD1. CDR1 and CDR2 from the germline V gene are SGHTA and FQGNSA. J was trimmed by 7 bases and V by 5 bases; bases with no gene match: 5. The CDR3 is made up of 14 amino acids. The CDR3 sequence: CASSAGQGVGELFF. The CDR3 nucleotides read TGTGCCAGCAGCGCGGGACAGGGAGTCGGGGAGCTGTTTTTT.

The genes are TRBV5-6 and TRBJ2-1; 7 bases agree with TRBD1. The CDR3 has 13 amino acids. Germline V CDR1 and CDR2: SGHDT, YYEEEE. J was trimmed by 10 bases and V by 4 bases; bases with no gene match: 8. The CDR3 DNA reads as TGTGCCAGCAGCGGGGGACAGACCAACGAGCAGTTCTTC. Protein: CASSGGQTNEQFF.

This rearrangement joins TRBV6-1 to TRBJ2-7, with 11 positions matching TRBD1. In germline, CDR1 is MNHNS, CDR2 SASEGT. The CDR3 runs 14 residues. J was trimmed by 6 bases and V by 6 bases; bases with no gene match: 7. CDR3 loop: CASSPGTGGAEQYF. The CDR3 DNA reads as TGTGCCAGCAGCCCCGGGACAGGGGGTGCCGAGCAGTACTTC.

This clonotype was seen many times. The rearrangement uses TRBV27 and TRBJ2-7; possibly TRBD1 or TRBD2 for D (5 bases each). Trimming pared 3 bases from V and 4 bases from J, leaving 10 bases between. This CDR3 region has 13 residues. From germline, CDR1 is MNHEY and CDR2 SMNVEV (reference sequence). CDR3 in DNA: TGTGCCAGCAGTTTCCGGGGCAGGTACGAGCAGTACTTC. Translation: CASSFRGRYEQYF.

This clonotype was counted at least ten times. The chain combines TRBV20-1 with TRBJ1-1, with unresolved D. CDR1 and CDR2 from the germline V gene are DFQATT and SNEGSKA (reference sequence). V was clipped by 3 bases and J by 5 bases, with 16 bases between them. The CDR3 loop spans 14 amino acids. CDR3 DNA sequence: TGCAGTGCTAGGGCCCTGGGGTCGGGGACTGAAGCTTTCTTT. It is translated as CSARALGSGTEAFF.

Many counts were recorded for this clonotype. The chain recombines TRBV6-5 with TRBJ1-4; D unresolved. The V gene's germline CDR1 is MNHEY and CDR2 SVGAGI. This CDR3 has 14 amino acids. The germline V and J ends were trimmed by 2 bases and 3 bases, with 7 bases remaining between them. CDR3 in amino acids: CASSYSGSNEKLFF. As DNA, the CDR3 is TGTGCCAGCAGTTACAGCGGGTCTAATGAAAAACTGTTTTTT.

About this clonotype: This could be a read error, since a much larger clone is one nucleotide away. The chain carries TRBV27 and TRBJ2-7, with TRBD1 matching over 9 bases. This CDR3 spans 13 amino acids. CDR1 is MNHEY and CDR2 is SMNVEV in the germline V gene (reference sequence). Germline trimming cut 6 bases from V and 3 bases from J; bases unmatched to any gene: 3. The CDR3 DNA is TGTGCCAGCAGAAGGACAGGGGTCTACGAGCAGTACTTC. It encodes CASRRTGVYEQYF.

This clonotype was observed at least ten times. The chain uses TRBV16 and TRBJ1-5, with D unresolved. V lost 4 bases to trimming and J lost 4 bases, with 20 bases between them. The CDR3 is made up of 17 amino acids. Per the germline V gene, CDR1 is KGHSY and CDR2 is FQNENV. CDR3 sequence reads: CASSPTHSGEMNQPQHF. The CDR3 DNA follows: TGTGCCAGCAGCCCGACTCACAGTGGGGAAATGAATCAGCCCCAGCATTTT.

V usage is TRBV6-4 and J usage is TRBJ2-1; D possibly uses TRBD1 or TRBD2 (5 bases each). The CDR3 has 14 residues. Germline loops: CDR1 MRHNA, CDR2 SNTAGT. With 0 bases removed from V and 9 bases from J, the gap between germline ends came to 12 bases. This chain's CDR3 is CASSDSPDGGEQFF. In DNA, the CDR3 is TGTGCCAGCAGTGACTCGCCGGATGGGGGTGAGCAGTTCTTC.

This clonotype appeared many times. The chain combines TRBV21-1 with TRBJ2-4. TRBV21-1 is listed as a pseudogene. This CDR3 contains 16 residues. CDR3 sequence: CASSRYPTLAKNIQYF. Written as DNA, the CDR3 is TGTGCCAGCAGCAGGTATCCAACCTTAGCCAAAAACATTCAGTACTTC.

This clonotype was counted ten times or more. The chain employs TRBV7-2 and TRBJ1-5; D unresolved. The CDR3 covers 13 residues. With 5 bases removed from V and 8 bases from J, the gap between germline ends came to 13 bases. In germline, CDR1 is SGHTA, CDR2 FQGNSA. This CDR3 reads CASSPERDKPQHF. DNA for the CDR3: TGTGCCAGCAGCCCCGAGAGGGATAAGCCCCAGCATTTT.

This clonotype was detected many times. V gene TRBV20-1 combines with J gene TRBJ2-1; 12 nucleotides agree with TRBD1. J gave up 9 bases and V 6 bases, and 12 bases lay outside the gene matches. The CDR3 spans 15 residues. Germline loops: CDR1 DFQATT, CDR2 SNEGSKA (reference sequence). The CDR3 spells CSAEDRGQGAGEQFF. The CDR3 nucleotides read TGCAGTGCAGAGGACCGGGGACAGGGGGCGGGTGAGCAGTTCTTC.

The rearrangement uses TRBV19 and TRBJ1-1; D not certain. V lost 5 bases to trimming and J lost 4 bases, with 14 bases between them. The CDR3 consists of 14 residues. The V gene's germline CDR1 is LNHDA and CDR2 SQIVND (reference sequence). The CDR3 is CASSHGLRFTEAFF. DNA for the CDR3: TGTGCCAGTAGTCACGGGTTAAGGTTCACTGAAGCTTTCTTT.

The gene calls are TRBV20-1 and TRBJ1-1; no definite D call. The V gene lost 2 bases and the J gene lost 4 bases, with 8 bases spanning the gap. The length of the CDR3 is 12 residues. From germline, CDR1 is DFQATT and CDR2 SNEGSKA (reference sequence). The CDR3 region has the DNA TGCAGTGCTAGACGGGGATTCACTGAAGCTTTCTTT. Encoded protein: CSARRGFTEAFF.

J is TRBJ1-6 and V is TRBV20-1; the D is unclear. Germline-derived CDR1 and CDR2 are DFQATT and SNEGSKA (reference sequence). V was pared by 5 bases and J by 1 base, with 18 bases between. The CDR3 runs to 17 residues. The CDR3 bases are TGCAGTGCTGCCGGGCCAGAACCCTCATCCTATAATTCACCCCTCCACTTT. Translating it yields CSAAGPEPSSYNSPLHF.